The clone carrying this TCR beta chain turned up a few times. Its antigen remains unknown. The entry originates in a study of T-cell reconstitution after alpha-beta-depleted transplantation in children. Overall study results and limits: Several hundred expanded graft clones reportedly gave rise to the alpha-beta T cells present about two months after transplant. The authors attributed T-cell counts and diversity one year after transplant mostly to newly produced T cells. Surviving recipient T cells and intrathymic progenitors accounted for some patients' high TCRbeta diversity at day 60.

Construction of the TCRbeta library involved unique molecular identifiers. TCRdb reprocessed the PCR reads via MiXCR and lists one record per CDR3 protein. The profile shows 120,000 or so distinct CDR3 sequences, more than 20% of them singletons. The CDR3 has 12 residues. Germline V gene lookup returns CDR1 DFQATT and CDR2 SNEGSKA (reference sequence). The V end was cut by 3 bases, the J end by 4 bases, with 9 bases between. This receptor was obtained from a male patient between 2 and 15 years old who had a stem cell transplant for chronic granulomatous disease, so the T cells may come from the graft donor. The input for sequencing was PBMCs, mostly from graft donor cells, taken 180 days after TCRalphabeta/CD19-depleted stem cell transplant. The chain employs TRBV20-1 and TRBJ1-1; no reliable D call. CDR3 region: CSASPGSTEAFF. The CDR3 DNA follows: TGCAGTGCTAGTCCGGGGAGCACTGAAGCTTTCTTT.